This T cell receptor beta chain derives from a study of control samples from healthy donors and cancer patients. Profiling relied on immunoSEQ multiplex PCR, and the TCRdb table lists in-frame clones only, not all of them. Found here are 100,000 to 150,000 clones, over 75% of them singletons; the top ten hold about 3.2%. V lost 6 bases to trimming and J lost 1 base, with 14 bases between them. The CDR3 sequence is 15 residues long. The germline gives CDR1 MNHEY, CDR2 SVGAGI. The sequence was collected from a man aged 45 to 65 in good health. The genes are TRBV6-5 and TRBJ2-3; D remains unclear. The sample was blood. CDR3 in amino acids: CASSLDQTRTDTQYF. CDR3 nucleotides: TGTGCCAGCAGCCTGGACCAAACACGCACAGATACGCAGTATTTT.